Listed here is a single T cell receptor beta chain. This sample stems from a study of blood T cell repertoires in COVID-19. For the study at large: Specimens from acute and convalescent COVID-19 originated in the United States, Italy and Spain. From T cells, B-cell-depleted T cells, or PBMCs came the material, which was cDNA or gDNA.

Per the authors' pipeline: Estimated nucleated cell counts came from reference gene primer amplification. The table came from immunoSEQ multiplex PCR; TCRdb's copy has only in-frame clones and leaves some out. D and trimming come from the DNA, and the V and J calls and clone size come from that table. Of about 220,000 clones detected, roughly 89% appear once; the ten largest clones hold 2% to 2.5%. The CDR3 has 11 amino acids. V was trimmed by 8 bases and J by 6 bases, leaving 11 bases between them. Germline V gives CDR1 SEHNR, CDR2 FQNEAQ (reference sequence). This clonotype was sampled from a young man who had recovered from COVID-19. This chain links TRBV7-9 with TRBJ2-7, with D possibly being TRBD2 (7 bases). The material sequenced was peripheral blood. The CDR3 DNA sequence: TGTGCCAGCTGGGGGGGCACCGAGCAGTACTTC. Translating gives CASWGGTEQYF.